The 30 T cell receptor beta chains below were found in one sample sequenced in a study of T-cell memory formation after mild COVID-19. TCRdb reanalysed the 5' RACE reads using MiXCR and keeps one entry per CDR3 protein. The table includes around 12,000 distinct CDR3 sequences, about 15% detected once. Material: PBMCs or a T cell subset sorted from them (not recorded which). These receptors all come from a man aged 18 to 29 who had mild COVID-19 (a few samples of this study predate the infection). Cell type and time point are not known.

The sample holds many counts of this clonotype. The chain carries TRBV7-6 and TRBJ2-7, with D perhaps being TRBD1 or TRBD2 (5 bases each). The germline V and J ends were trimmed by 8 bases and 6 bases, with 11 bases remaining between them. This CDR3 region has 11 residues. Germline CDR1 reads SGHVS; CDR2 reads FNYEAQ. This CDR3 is CASGLGGEQYF. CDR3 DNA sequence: TGTGCCAGCGGGCTTGGGGGCGAGCAGTACTTC.

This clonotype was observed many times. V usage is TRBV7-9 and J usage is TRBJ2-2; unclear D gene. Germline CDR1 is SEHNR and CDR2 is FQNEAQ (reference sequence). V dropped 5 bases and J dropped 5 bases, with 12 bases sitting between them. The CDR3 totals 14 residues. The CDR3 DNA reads TGTGCCAGCAGCGGCCCAAGGGTTACCGGGGAGCTGTTTTTT. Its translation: CASSGPRVTGELFF.

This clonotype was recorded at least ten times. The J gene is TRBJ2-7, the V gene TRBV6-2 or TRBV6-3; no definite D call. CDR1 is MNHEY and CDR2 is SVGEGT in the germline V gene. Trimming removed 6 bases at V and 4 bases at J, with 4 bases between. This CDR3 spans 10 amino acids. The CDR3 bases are TGTGCCAGCAGCGGGTACGAGCAGTACTTC. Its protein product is CASSGYEQYF.

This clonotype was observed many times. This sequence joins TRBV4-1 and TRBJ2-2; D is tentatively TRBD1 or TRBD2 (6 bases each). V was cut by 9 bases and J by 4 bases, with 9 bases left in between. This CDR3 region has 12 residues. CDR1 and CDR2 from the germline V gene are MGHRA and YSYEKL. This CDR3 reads CASKGGTGELFF. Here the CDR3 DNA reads TGCGCCAGTAAGGGGGGCACCGGGGAGCTGTTTTTT.

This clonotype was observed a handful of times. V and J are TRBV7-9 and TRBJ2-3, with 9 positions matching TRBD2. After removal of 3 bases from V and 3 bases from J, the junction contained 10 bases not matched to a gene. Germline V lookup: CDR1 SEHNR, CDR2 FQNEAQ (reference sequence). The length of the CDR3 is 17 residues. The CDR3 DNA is TGTGCCAGCAGCTTGGGGAGTAGCGGGAGTAGGACAGATACGCAGTATTTT. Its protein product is CASSLGSSGSRTDTQYF.

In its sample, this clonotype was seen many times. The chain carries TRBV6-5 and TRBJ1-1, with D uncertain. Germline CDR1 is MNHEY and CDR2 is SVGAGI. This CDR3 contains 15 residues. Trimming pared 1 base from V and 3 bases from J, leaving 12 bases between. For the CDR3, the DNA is TGTGCCAGCAGTTACTGGCAGTTTGGGGACACTGAAGCTTTCTTT. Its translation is CASSYWQFGDTEAFF.

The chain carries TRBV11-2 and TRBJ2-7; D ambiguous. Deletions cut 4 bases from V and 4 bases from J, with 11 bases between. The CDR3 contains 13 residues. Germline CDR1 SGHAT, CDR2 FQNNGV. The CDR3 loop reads CASSSGRLYEQYF. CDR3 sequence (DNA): TGTGCCAGCAGCTCCGGACGGTTATACGAGCAGTACTTC.

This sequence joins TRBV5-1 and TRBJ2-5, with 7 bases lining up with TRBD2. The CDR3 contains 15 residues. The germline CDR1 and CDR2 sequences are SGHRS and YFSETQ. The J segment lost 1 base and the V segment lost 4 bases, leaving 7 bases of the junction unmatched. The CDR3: CASSGGRAFQETQYF. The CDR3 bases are TGCGCCAGCAGCGGAGGGAGGGCCTTCCAAGAGACCCAGTACTTC. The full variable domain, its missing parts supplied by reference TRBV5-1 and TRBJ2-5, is KAGVTQTPRYLIKTRGQQVTLSCSPISGHRSVSWYQQTPGQGLQFLFEYFSETQRNKGNFPGRFSGRQFSNSRSEMNVSTLELGDSALYLCASSGGRAFQETQYFGPGTRLLVL.

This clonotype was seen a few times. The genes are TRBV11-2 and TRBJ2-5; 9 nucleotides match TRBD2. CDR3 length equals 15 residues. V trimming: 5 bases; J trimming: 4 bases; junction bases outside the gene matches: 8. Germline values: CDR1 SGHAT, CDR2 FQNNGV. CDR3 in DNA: TGTGCCAGCAGCACTAGGGCGGGACTAGCAGAGACCCAGTACTTC. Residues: CASSTRAGLAETQYF.

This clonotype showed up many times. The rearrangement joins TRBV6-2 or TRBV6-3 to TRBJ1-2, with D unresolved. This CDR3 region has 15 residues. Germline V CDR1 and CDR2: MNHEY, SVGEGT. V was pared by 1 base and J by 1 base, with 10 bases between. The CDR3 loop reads CASSYWETLNYGYTF. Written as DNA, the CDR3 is TGTGCCAGCAGTTACTGGGAGACACTTAACTATGGCTACACCTTC.

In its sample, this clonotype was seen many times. This CDR3 reads CASSLEAAGRGSPLHF. In DNA, the CDR3 is TGTGCCAGCAGCTTAGAGGCTGCCGGGCGGGGTTCACCCCTCCACTTT. V is TRBV7-2 and J is TRBJ1-6; D is uncertain. The CDR3 runs to 16 residues. Trimming cost V 1 base and J 9 bases, with 16 bases left between them. The germline V gene encodes CDR1 SGHTA and CDR2 FQGNSA.

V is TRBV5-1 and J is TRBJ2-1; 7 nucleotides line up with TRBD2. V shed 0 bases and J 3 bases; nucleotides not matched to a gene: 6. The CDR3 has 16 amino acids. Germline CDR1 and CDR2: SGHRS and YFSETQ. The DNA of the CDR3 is TGCGCCAGCAGCTTGGGGGGCGGGGGAGACTACAATGAGCAGTTCTTC. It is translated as CASSLGGGGDYNEQFF.

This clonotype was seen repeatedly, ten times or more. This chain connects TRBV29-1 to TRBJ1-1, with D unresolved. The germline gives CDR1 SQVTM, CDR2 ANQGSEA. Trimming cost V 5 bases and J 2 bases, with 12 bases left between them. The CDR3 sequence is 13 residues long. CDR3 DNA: TGCAGCGTTTGGCGGGAGGGAAACACTGAAGCTTTCTTT. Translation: CSVWREGNTEAFF.

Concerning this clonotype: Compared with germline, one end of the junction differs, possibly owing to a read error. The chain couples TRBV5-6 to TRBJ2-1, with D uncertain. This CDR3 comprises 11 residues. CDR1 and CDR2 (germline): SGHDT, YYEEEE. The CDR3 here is CASSTYSEQFF. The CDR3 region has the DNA TGTGCCAGCAGCACCTACAGTGAGCAGTTCTTC.

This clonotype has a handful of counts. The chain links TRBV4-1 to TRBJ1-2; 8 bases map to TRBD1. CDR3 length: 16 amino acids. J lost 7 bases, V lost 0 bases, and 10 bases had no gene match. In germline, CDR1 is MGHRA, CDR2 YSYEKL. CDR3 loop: CASSQDPANRGGGYTF. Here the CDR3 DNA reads TGCGCCAGCAGCCAAGATCCGGCTAACAGGGGGGGTGGCTACACCTTC.

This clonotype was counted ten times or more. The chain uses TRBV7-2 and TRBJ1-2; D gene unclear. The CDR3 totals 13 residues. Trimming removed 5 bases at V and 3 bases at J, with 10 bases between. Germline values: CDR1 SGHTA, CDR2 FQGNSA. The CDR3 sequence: CASSLNQDYGYTF. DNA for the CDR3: TGTGCCAGCAGCCTAAATCAGGACTATGGCTACACCTTC.

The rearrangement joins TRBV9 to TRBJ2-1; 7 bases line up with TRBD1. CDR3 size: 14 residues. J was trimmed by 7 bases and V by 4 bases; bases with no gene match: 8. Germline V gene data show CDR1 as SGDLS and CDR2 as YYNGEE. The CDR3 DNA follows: TGTGCCAGCAGCCCCCAGACAGGGCCGAATGAGCAGTTCTTC. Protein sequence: CASSPQTGPNEQFF.

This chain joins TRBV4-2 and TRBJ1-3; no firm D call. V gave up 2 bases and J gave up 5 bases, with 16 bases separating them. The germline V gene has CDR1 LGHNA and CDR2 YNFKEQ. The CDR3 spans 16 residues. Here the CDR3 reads CASSQTTPGRRNTIYF. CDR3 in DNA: TGTGCCAGCAGCCAAACGACGCCGGGGAGAAGAAACACCATATATTTT.

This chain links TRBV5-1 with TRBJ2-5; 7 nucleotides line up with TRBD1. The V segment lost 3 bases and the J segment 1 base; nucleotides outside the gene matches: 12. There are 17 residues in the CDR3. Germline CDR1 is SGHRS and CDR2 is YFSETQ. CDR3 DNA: TGCGCCAGCAGCTATACCCCGACAGGGAGTTTCCAAGAGACCCAGTACTTC. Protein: CASSYTPTGSFQETQYF.

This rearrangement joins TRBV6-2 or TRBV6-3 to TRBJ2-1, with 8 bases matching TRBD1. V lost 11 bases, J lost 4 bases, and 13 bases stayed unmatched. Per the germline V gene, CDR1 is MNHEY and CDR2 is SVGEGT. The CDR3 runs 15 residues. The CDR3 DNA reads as TGTGCCTCCGAGGATCGGACAGGGTTATACAATGAGCAGTTCTTC. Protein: CASEDRTGLYNEQFF.

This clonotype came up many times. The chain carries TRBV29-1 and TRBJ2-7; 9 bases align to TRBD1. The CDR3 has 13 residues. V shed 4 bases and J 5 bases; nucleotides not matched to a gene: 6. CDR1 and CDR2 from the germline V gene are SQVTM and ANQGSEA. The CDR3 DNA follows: TGCAGCGTTGGTGGGACAGGGAACCACGAGCAGTACTTC. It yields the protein CSVGGTGNHEQYF.

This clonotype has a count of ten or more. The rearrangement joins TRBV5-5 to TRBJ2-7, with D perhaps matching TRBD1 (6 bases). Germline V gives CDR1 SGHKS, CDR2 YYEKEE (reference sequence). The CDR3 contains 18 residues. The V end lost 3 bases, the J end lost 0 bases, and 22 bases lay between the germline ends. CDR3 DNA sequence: TGTGCCAGCAGCTCGCTTTTACAGGGAATGTTCAGCTCCTACGAGCAGTACTTC. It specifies CASSSLLQGMFSSYEQYF.

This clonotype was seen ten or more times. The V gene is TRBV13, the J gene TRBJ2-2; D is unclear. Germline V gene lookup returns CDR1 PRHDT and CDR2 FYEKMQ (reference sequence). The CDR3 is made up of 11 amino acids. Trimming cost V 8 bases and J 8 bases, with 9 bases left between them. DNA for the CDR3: TGTGCCAGCCGCTGGACGGGGGAGCTGTTTTTT. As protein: CASRWTGELFF. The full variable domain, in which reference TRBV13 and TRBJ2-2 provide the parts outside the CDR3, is AAGVIQSPRHLIKEKRETATLKCYPIPRHDTVYWYQQGPGQDPQFLISFYEKMQSDKGSIPDRFSAQQFSDYHSELNMSSLELGDSALYFCASRWTGELFFGEGSRLTVL.

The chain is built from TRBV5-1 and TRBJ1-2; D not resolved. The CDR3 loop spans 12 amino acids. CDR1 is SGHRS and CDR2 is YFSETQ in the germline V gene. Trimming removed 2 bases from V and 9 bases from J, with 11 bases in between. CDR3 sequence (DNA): TGCGCCAGCAGCTTAGGTGAACATAGCTACACCTTC. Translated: CASSLGEHSYTF.

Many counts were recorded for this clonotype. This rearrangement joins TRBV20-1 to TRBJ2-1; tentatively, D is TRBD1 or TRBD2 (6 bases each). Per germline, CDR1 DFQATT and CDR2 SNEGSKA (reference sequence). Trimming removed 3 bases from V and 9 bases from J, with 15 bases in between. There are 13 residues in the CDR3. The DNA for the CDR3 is TGCAGTGCTAGCCTCGGGGGCATCGGTGAGCAGTTCTTC. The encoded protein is CSASLGGIGEQFF.

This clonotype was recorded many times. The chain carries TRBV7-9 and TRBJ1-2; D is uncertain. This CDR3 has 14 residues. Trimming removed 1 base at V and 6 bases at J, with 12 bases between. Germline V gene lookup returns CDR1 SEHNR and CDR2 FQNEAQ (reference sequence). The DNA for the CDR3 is TGTGCCAGCAGCTTAGTTCCACTGCCAGATGGCTACACCTTC. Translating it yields CASSLVPLPDGYTF. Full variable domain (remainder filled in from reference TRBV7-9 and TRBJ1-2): DTGVSQNPRHKITKRGQNVTFRCDPISEHNRLYWYRQTLGQGPEFLTYFQNEAQLEKSRLLSDRFSAERPKGSFSTLEIQRTEQGDSAMYLCASSLVPLPDGYTFGSGTRLTVV.

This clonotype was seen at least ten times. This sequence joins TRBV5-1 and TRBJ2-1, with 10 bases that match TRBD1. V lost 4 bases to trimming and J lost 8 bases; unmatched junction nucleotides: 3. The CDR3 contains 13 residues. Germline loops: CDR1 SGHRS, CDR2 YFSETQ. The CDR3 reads CASSLGTGDEQFF. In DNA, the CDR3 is TGCGCCAGCAGCCTAGGGACAGGGGATGAGCAGTTCTTC.

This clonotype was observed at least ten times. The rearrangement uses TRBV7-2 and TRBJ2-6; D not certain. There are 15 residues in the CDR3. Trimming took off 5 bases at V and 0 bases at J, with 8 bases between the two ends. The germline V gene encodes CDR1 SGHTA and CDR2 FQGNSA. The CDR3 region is CASSPLPSGANVLTF. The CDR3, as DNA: TGTGCCAGCAGCCCCCTCCCCTCTGGGGCCAACGTCCTGACTTTC.

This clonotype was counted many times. The CDR3 sequence is CSALRDRMPNEQFF. DNA of the CDR3: TGCAGTGCTCTCCGGGACAGAATGCCGAATGAGCAGTTCTTC. This sequence joins TRBV20-1 and TRBJ2-1, with 7 positions matching TRBD1. CDR3 length: 14 amino acids. Germline assignment: CDR1 DFQATT and CDR2 SNEGSKA (reference sequence). Unmatched junction bases numbered 11, after V lost 5 bases and J lost 7 bases.

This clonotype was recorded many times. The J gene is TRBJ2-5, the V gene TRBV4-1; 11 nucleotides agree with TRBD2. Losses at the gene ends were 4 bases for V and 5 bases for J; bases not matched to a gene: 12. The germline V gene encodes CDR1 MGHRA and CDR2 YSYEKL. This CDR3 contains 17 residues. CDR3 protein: CASSLALAGGPGETQYF. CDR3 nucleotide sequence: TGCGCCAGCAGCCTCGCATTAGCGGGGGGGCCCGGGGAGACCCAGTACTTC.